This TCR beta chain comes out of a study of blood T cell repertoires in COVID-19. This CDR3 has 12 residues. Trimming took 7 bases from V and 5 from J, leaving 12 bases between them. CDR1 is SNHLY, CDR2 FYNNEI, per germline. This clone appeared a few times. Authors' analysis steps: Reference gene primers were amplified, and this amplification served to estimate nucleated cell counts. The protocol was immunoSEQ multiplex PCR, while the TCRdb copy is restricted to in-frame clones and leaves out a portion. For V, J and clone size, that table is used; D and trimming come from the DNA. The profile covers around 330,000 clones, with roughly 87% appearing a single time and around 9.3% taken by the ten largest.

The chain employs TRBV2 and TRBJ2-7; TRBD1 is a possible D gene (5 bases). Sequenced input: PBMCs or T cells enriched from blood (not recorded which). This receptor was taken from a young woman who had recovered from COVID-19. The chain's CDR3 is CASNEVGDEQYF. The DNA for the CDR3 is TGTGCCAGCAACGAGGTAGGGGACGAGCAGTACTTC.